The TCR beta chain under discussion was sequenced for a study of cytomegalovirus exposure and HLA in healthy donors. A multiplex PCR was run with 60 Vbeta primers and 13 Jbeta primers. TCRdb's table, derived via immunoSEQ multiplex PCR, lists solely in-frame clones and lacks some. Of about 110,000 clones in the sample, 70% to 85% were seen once. Germline V CDR1 and CDR2: SEHNR, FQNEAQ (reference sequence). This CDR3 comprises 15 residues. The J segment lost 2 bases and the V segment lost 2 bases, leaving 3 bases of the junction unmatched. Study-level points and caveats: Based on reports, TCR beta sequences accurately predicted HLA-A and HLA-B alleles for most subjects.

On this clone itself: Its antigen is as yet unknown.

Sequencing used PBMCs. This TCR was sampled from a man aged 55 to 69 in good health and CMV-seronegative. V gene TRBV7-9 combines with J gene TRBJ1-5; 7 bases are shared with TRBD1. The DNA of the CDR3 is TGTGCCAGCAGCTTAACAGGACAGGGCAATCAGCCCCAGCATTTT. As protein: CASSLTGQGNQPQHF.